A selection of T cell receptor beta chains follows, all from one sample in a study of CDR3 diversity in severe acne. TCRdb analysed the PCR reads with MiXCR anew, one entry per CDR3 protein. The sample has fewer than 90,000 distinct CDR3 sequences; 49% are singletons. The specimen was blood. All receptors derive from a male donor with severe acne vulgaris. The CDR3 runs from the conserved cysteine through the conserved F or W. D genes are given only for firm matches. Some rows have no size entry. The others give once, few or many, or a class for an expanded clone.

CDR3aa	CDR3nt	d_gene	j_gene	v_gene	abundance	len
CASSLGTRQSQFF	TGTGCCAGCAGCCTCGGGACACGCCAAAGCCAGTTCTTC	.	TRBJ2-1	TRBV7-9	medium-sized	13
CASTPWGEETQYF	TGTGCCAGCACCCCGTGGGGCGAAGAGACCCAGTACTTC	.	TRBJ2-5	TRBV6-6	few	13
CSVADLYGELFF	TGCAGCGTGGCGGACTTATACGGGGAGCTGTTTTTT	.	TRBJ2-2	TRBV29-1	.	12
CASSPFGDRGNTEAFF	TGTGCCAGCAGCCCATTCGGGGACAGGGGGAACACTGAAGCTTTCTTT	TRBD1	TRBJ1-1	TRBV4-2	.	16
CASSFYICSVTEPGFVNIQYF	.	.	TRBJ2-4	TRBV5-4	.	21
CASSLGASTKGYGYTF	TGTGCCAGCAGCCTAGGGGCATCGACGAAAGGGTATGGCTACACCTTC	.	TRBJ1-2	TRBV6-6	many	16
CASSDVTGRWKLFF	TGTGCCAGCAGTGATGTCACAGGCCGTTGGAAACTGTTTTTT	.	TRBJ1-4	TRBV6-1	.	14
CASRRTSGSPDTQYF	TGTGCCAGCAGGCGGACTAGCGGGAGCCCAGATACGCAGTATTTT	TRBD2	TRBJ2-3	TRBV6-4	many	15
CASRGQGHFGLGSDEQYF	TGTGCCAGCAGAGGCCAGGGACACTTCGGACTAGGTTCCGACGAGCAGTACTTC	.	TRBJ2-7	TRBV6-6	.	18
CSVEARGDTYEQYF	TGCAGCGTTGAAGCCCGGGGCGACACCTACGAGCAGTACTTC	.	TRBJ2-7	TRBV29-1	.	14
CASSVNRGSYSPLHF	TGTGCCAGCAGCGTCAACAGGGGATCGTATTCACCCCTCCACTTT	TRBD1	TRBJ1-6	TRBV7-9	.	15
CASTLGRGHTDTQYF	TGTGCCAGCACTCTAGGCAGGGGGCACACAGATACGCAGTATTTT	TRBD1	TRBJ2-3	TRBV7-9	many	15
CASSQDKGLETQYF	TGTGCCAGCAGCCAAGATAAGGGGCTGGAGACCCAGTACTTC	.	TRBJ2-5	TRBV14	.	14
CSVDRGGARTGELFF	TGCAGTGTCGATCGAGGGGGCGCGAGGACCGGGGAGCTGTTTTTT	TRBD1	TRBJ2-2	TRBV20-1	medium-sized	15
CASSLTSSGQYF	TGTGCCAGCAGCCTAACTAGCTCGGGGCAGTATTTT	.	TRBJ2-3	TRBV7-9	.	12
CASGPEAFF	TGTGCCAGTGGCCCTGAAGCTTTCTTT	.	TRBJ1-1	TRBV19	.	9
CASSAEGLDTQYF	TGTGCCAGCAGCGCGGAGGGACTAGATACGCAGTATTTT	.	TRBJ2-3	TRBV5-6	many	13
CSARDNGEAFF	TGCAGTGCTAGAGATAACGGTGAAGCTTTCTTT	.	TRBJ1-1	TRBV20-1	.	11
CASSLERNEQFF	TGTGCCAGCAGCTTGGAGCGCAATGAGCAGTTCTTC	.	TRBJ2-1	TRBV5-8	many	12
CASSQGQGAGETQCF	TGTGCCAGCAGCCAAGGACAGGGGGCTGGAGAGACCCAGTGCTTC	TRBD1	TRBJ2-5	TRBV5-4	.	15
CASSSTGTGANVLTF	TGTGCCAGCAGCTCTACAGGGACTGGGGCCAACGTCCTGACTTTC	.	TRBJ2-6	TRBV11-1	.	15
CASNKMTGRGNTEAFF	TGTGCCAGCAACAAGATGACAGGGCGGGGAAACACTGAAGCTTTCTTT	TRBD1	TRBJ1-1	TRBV7-9	.	16
CSARRRSEYQETQYF	TGCAGTGCTAGGCGGAGATCGGAATACCAAGAGACCCAGTACTTC	.	TRBJ2-5	TRBV20-1	medium-sized	15
CASSRRRQRNTEAFF	TGTGCCAGCAGCCGGCGGCGACAAAGGAACACTGAAGCTTTCTTT	.	TRBJ1-1	TRBV19	once	15
CASSLETAGAYYEQYF	TGTGCCAGCAGCTTAGAAACGGCAGGGGCCTACTACGAGCAGTACTTC	.	TRBJ2-7	TRBV11-1	.	16
CASTESSGSWYEQYF	TGTGCCAGTACTGAATCTAGCGGGAGTTGGTATGAGCAGTATTTT	TRBD2	TRBJ2-3	TRBV19	.	15
CASSLMTVNYEQYF	TGCGCCAGCAGCTTGATGACAGTAAACTACGAGCAGTACTTC	.	TRBJ2-7	TRBV5-1	many	14
CASSPRDGSFELFF	TGTGCCAGCAGCCCTCGGGACGGGAGCTTCGAGCTGTTTTTT	.	TRBJ2-2	TRBV7-9	once	14
CASRPTGLSDQPQHF	TGTGCCAGCAGGCCGACAGGGCTCTCTGATCAGCCCCAGCATTTT	TRBD1	TRBJ1-5	TRBV6-5	.	15
CSVEDGRQGRIEAFF	TGCAGCGTTGAAGATGGGAGACAGGGGCGGATTGAAGCTTTCTTT	TRBD1	TRBJ1-1	TRBV29-1	once	15
CASSVKAVSSSYNEQFF	TGTGCCAGCAGCGTAAAGGCTGTCAGCAGCTCCTACAATGAGCAGTTCTTC	.	TRBJ2-1	TRBV9	many	17
CASSYRAHGDEKLFF	TGTGCCAGCAGTTACCGCGCCCACGGGGATGAAAAACTGTTTTTT	.	TRBJ1-4	TRBV6-5	many	15
CASSPPQGKETQYF	TGTGCCAGCAGCCCACCGCAGGGGAAAGAGACCCAGTACTTC	.	TRBJ2-5	TRBV11-3	many	14
CTATPEAANTIYF	TGCACCGCCACACCTGAGGCTGCCAACACCATATATTTT	.	TRBJ1-3	TRBV20-1	.	13
CASSELSGYEQYF	TGTGCCAGCAGTGAACTAAGTGGGTACGAGCAGTACTTC	.	TRBJ2-7	TRBV2	many	13
CASSQGSSEAFF	TGTGCCAGCAGTCAGGGGTCGAGTGAAGCTTTCTTT	.	TRBJ1-1	TRBV25-1	.	12
CASSPSGRGYEQFF	TGCGCCAGCAGCCCTAGCGGGAGGGGCTATGAGCAGTTCTTC	TRBD2	TRBJ2-1	TRBV4-1	.	14
CASSLLAESYKEQFF	TGCGCCAGCAGCTTGCTAGCGGAATCCTACAAGGAGCAGTTCTTC	TRBD2	TRBJ2-1	TRBV5-1	.	15
CASSETSGSLTDTQYF	TGTGCCAGCAGTGAGACTAGCGGGAGTTTGACAGATACGCAGTATTTT	TRBD2	TRBJ2-3	TRBV6-1	.	16
CSAGRGALSHNEQFF	TGCAGTGCTGGCCGGGGGGCCTTGAGCCACAATGAGCAGTTCTTC	.	TRBJ2-1	TRBV20-1	many	15
CASSSEDSPRDIQYF	TGTGCCAGCAGCTCCGAGGACAGTCCGCGGGACATTCAGTACTTC	.	TRBJ2-4	TRBV7-9	.	15
CASSLEQGRTDTQYF	TGCGCCAGCAGCTTGGAGCAGGGGAGGACAGATACGCAGTATTTT	.	TRBJ2-3	TRBV5-1	.	15
CASSLGHSPLHF	TGCGCCAGCAGCTTGGGACATTCACCCCTCCACTTT	.	TRBJ1-6	TRBV5-1	many	12
CASSSQTVTQYF	TGTGCCAGCAGTTCCCAGACTGTGACCCAGTACTTC	.	TRBJ2-5	TRBV28	many	12
CASSDYRGRTGELFF	TGTGCCAGCAGTGACTACAGGGGGAGGACCGGGGAGCTGTTTTTT	TRBD1	TRBJ2-2	TRBV25-1	.	15
CASSTLWSGEGGELFF	TGTGCCAGCAGCACGCTTTGGTCGGGGGAGGGCGGGGAGCTGTTTTTT	TRBD2	TRBJ2-2	TRBV9	once	16
CATSRVGGNEQFF	TGTGCCACCAGCAGAGTAGGGGGGAATGAGCAGTTCTTC	.	TRBJ2-1	TRBV15	.	13